Below, one T cell receptor beta chain is given with its context. These data belong to a study of blood T cell repertoires in COVID-19. The wider study: Acute and convalescent COVID-19 specimens originated in the United States, Italy and Spain. The cDNA or gDNA used as material had been derived from T cells, B-cell-depleted T cells, or PBMCs.

Sequencing used immunoSEQ multiplex PCR; TCRdb keeps in-frame clones, though not all of them. The sample carries more than 90,000 clones, 84% recorded once. The receptor was isolated from a human donor in a cohort sampled during active COVID-19. The sequenced material came from peripheral blood.

CDR3: CASSRDLQGGDTEAFF. For the CDR3, the DNA is TGTGCCAGCAGCCGGGATTTACAGGGGGGGGACACTGAAGCTTTCTTT. This chain connects TRBV5-8 to TRBJ1-1; 8 positions match TRBD1. CDR3 length: 16 residues. Trimming removed 4 bases from V and 3 bases from J; junction bases left unmatched: 11. In germline, CDR1 is SGHTS, CDR2 YDEGEE. The complete variable domain, with remaining parts taken from reference TRBV5-8 and TRBJ1-1, reads EAGVTQSPTHLIKTRGQQATLRCSPISGHTSVYWYQQALGLGLQFLLWYDEGEERNRGNFPPRFSGRQFPNYSSELNVNALELEDSALYLCASSRDLQGGDTEAFFGQGTRLTVV.